This T cell receptor (beta chain) originates from a study of neoadjuvant anti-PD-1 for oral cavity cancer. Germline CDR1 reads SGDLS; CDR2 reads YYNGEE. This CDR3 is 16 amino acids long. Blood cells were analyzed directly, without culture or expansion. On this clone: Antigen unknown. Germline and junction disagree at one end, which may indicate a read error.

The table came from immunoSEQ multiplex PCR; TCRdb's copy has only in-frame clones and leaves some out. The sample has around 34,000 clones; about 87% are singletons. Whole-study findings and limits: Non-responders to neoadjuvant nivolumab had significantly more clonal PBMC T cells than responders. With a few patients per group, TCR findings need larger cohorts. Pretreatment Treg/Th17 ratio correlated inversely with post-treatment tumor clonality.

The origin of this receptor is a person aged 35-80 years with oral cavity squamous cell carcinoma. Here the sequenced sample was PBMCs, taken before nivolumab (anti-PD-1) treatment. This rearrangement joins TRBV9 to TRBJ2-6; D possibly corresponds to TRBD1 (6 bases). CDR3 bases: TGTGCCAGCAGCACCCTACTAGGGGGTGGGGCCAACATCCTGACTTTC. Residues: CASSTLLGGGANILTF.